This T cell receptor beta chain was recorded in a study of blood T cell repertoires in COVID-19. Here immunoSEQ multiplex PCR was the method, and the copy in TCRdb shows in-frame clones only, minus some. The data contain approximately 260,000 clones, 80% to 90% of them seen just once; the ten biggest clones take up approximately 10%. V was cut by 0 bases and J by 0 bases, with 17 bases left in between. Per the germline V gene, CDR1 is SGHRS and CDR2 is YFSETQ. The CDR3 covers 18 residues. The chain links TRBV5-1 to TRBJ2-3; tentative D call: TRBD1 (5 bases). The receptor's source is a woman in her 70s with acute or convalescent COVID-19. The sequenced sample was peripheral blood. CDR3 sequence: CASSLVPPGKGSTDTQYF. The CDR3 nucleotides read TGCGCCAGCAGCTTGGTCCCCCCAGGGAAAGGGAGCACAGATACGCAGTATTTT.